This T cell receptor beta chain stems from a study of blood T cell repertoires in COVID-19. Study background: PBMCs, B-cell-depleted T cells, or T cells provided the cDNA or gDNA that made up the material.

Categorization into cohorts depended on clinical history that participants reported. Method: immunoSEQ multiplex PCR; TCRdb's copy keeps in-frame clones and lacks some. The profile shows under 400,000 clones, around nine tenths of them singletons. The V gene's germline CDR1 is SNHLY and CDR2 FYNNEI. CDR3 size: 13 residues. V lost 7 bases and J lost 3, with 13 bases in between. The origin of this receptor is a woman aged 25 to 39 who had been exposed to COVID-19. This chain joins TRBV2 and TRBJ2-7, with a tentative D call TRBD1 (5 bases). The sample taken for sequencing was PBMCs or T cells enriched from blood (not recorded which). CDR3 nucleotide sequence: TGTGCCAGCACAACAGGTCAGCTCTACGAGCAGTACTTC. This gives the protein CASTTGQLYEQYF. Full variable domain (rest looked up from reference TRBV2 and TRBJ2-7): EPEVTQTPSHQVTQMGQEVILRCVPISNHLYFYWYRQILGQKVEFLVSFYNNEISEKSEIFDDQFSVERPDGSNFTLKIRSTKLEDSAMYFCASTTGQLYEQYFGPGTRLTVT.